The 8 T cell receptor beta chains reported below all come from one sample, sequenced in a study of shared clonotypes between healthy human individuals. Clones were read by immunoSEQ multiplex PCR, and TCRdb kept only the in-frame ones, dropping some. This sample has about 2.4 million clones; roughly 93% occur once, and the top ten carry approximately 0.36%. Sequenced material: naive CD4+ T cells from PBMCs. Subset here: CD45RA+ positively selected. The source of these receptors is a man between 18 and 29 years old in good health. Some clones in this sample may be carry-over from other donors' samples.

The J gene is TRBJ2-3, the V gene TRBV2, with TRBD2 identical over 11 bases. Germline V CDR1 and CDR2: SNHLY, FYNNEI. This CDR3 is 16 amino acids long. J gave up 4 bases and V 5 bases, and 8 bases lay outside the gene matches. CDR3 sequence (DNA): TGTGCCAGCAGTCGCACTAGCGGGAGAGGCGCAGATACGCAGTATTTT. This encodes CASSRTSGRGADTQYF.

Of note for this clone: It is unclear where the CDR3 begins or ends on the DNA, so no DNA is shown, and the CDR3 is as TCRdb lists it. The chain carries TRBV6-5 and TRBJ2-1. The CDR3 spans 14 residues, counting both ends. Germline lookup yields CDR1 MNHEY and CDR2 SVGAGI. The CDR3 loop is CASSSSGWNNEQFF.

This chain links TRBV5-1 with TRBJ2-6; possible D gene TRBD1, 5 bases. Germline lookup yields CDR1 SGHRS and CDR2 YFSETQ. This CDR3 contains 17 residues. The V end lost 4 bases, the J end lost 0 bases, and 14 bases lay between the germline ends. The DNA for the CDR3 is TGCGCCAGCAGCCTGGAATCAGGGCTCTCTGGGGCCAACGTCCTGACTTTC. It yields the protein CASSLESGLSGANVLTF.

The CDR3 spells CASSVYRREILRDSYEQYF. The CDR3 nucleotides read TGTGCCAGCAGCGTATACAGGAGAGAGATTTTAAGGGACTCCTACGAGCAGTACTTC. The gene calls are TRBV9 and TRBJ2-7; tentative D call: TRBD1 (5 bases). V dropped 1 base and J dropped 0 bases, with 23 bases sitting between them. CDR3 length: 19 residues. Germline loops: CDR1 SGDLS, CDR2 YYNGEE.

As concerns this clone: The identical CDR3 is also encoded by other nucleotide sequences in the sample. V and J are TRBV27 and TRBJ2-7; D gene unclear. Germline-derived CDR1 and CDR2 are MNHEY and SMNVEV (reference sequence). V dropped 2 bases and J dropped 3 bases, with 5 bases sitting between them. The CDR3 spans 12 residues. The CDR3 reads CASSLEGYEQYF. The CDR3 region has the DNA TGTGCCAGCAGTTTAGAAGGCTACGAGCAGTACTTC.

As regards this clone: Other DNA sequences in the sample encode the same CDR3. This rearrangement joins TRBV5-6 to TRBJ2-5, with a possible D match to TRBD2 (5 bases). Germline CDR1 is SGHDT and CDR2 is YYEEEE. Trimming shortened V by 0 bases and J by 4 bases, and 7 bases separated the two germline ends. The CDR3 runs 13 residues. The CDR3 coding sequence is TGTGCCAGCAGCTTGGACCGGGGAGAGACCCAGTACTTC. It translates to CASSLDRGETQYF.

V gene TRBV15 combines with J gene TRBJ2-5; D is perhaps TRBD2 (5 bases). Germline V lookup: CDR1 LNHNV, CDR2 YYDKDF (reference sequence). The length of the CDR3 is 13 residues. V lost 0 bases to trimming and J lost 4 bases, with 6 bases between them. The CDR3 DNA reads as TGTGCCACCAGCAGAGAACGGGGAGAGACCCAGTACTTC. Translated, it gives CATSRERGETQYF.

The chain carries TRBV19 and TRBJ2-6, with D uncertain. This CDR3 is 14 amino acids long. From germline, CDR1 is LNHDA and CDR2 SQIVND (reference sequence). Trimming removed 5 bases at V and 0 bases at J, with 5 bases between. The CDR3 region is CASSSSSGANVLTF. In DNA form, the CDR3 reads TGTGCCAGTAGTTCGTCCTCTGGGGCCAACGTCCTGACTTTC.